This T cell receptor beta chain stems from a study of cytomegalovirus exposure and HLA in healthy donors. Concerning this clone: Its antigen is not known.

Overall study results and limits: Using the classifier, cytomegalovirus status was reportedly diagnosed with high specificity and sensitivity. The CMV antigen specificity of a few CMV-associated chains was confirmed through in vitro analysis.

V was pared by 2 bases and J by 0 bases, with 10 bases of the junction left unmatched. The CDR3 sequence is 20 residues long. Germline-derived CDR1 and CDR2 are MGHRA and YSYEKL. The assay was immunoSEQ multiplex PCR, and TCRdb's table has in-frame clones only and misses some. The data contain approximately 150,000 clones, 75% to 95% of them singletons. The TCR sequence derives from a woman younger than 30 in good health and CMV-seropositive. The chain recombines TRBV4-1 with TRBJ2-6; TRBD2 matches at 10 bases. The sequenced sample consisted of PBMCs. The CDR3 DNA follows: TGCGCCAGCAGCCAATCCGGACTAGCGGCAGGTTTCTCTGGGGCCAACGTCCTGACTTTC. Translating it yields CASSQSGLAAGFSGANVLTF.